This TCR beta chain appears in the sequencing data of a study of blood T cell repertoires in COVID-19. Study at large: Samples representing acute and convalescent COVID-19 were sourced from the United States, Italy and Spain.

Participant reports of clinical history set cohort assignment. Two negative PCRs, clearance, or symptom resolution were required of recovered Cohort 3 donors. How the authors handled the data: Reference gene primers were amplified, and this amplification served to estimate nucleated cell counts. Sequenced by immunoSEQ multiplex PCR; TCRdb stores in-frame clones only, minus some. Clone size and V and J calls were adopted from that table, with D and trimming inferred from the DNA. The table includes 100,000 to 150,000 clones, 75% to 90% detected once. The germline gives CDR1 SGDLS, CDR2 YYNGEE. The CDR3 is made up of 16 amino acids. The J segment lost 2 bases and the V segment lost 4 bases, leaving 10 bases of the junction unmatched. A few counts support this clone.

The origin of this receptor is a woman aged 45-65 years who had recovered from COVID-19. This chain joins TRBV9 and TRBJ2-3, with TRBD2 identical over 7 bases. What was sequenced was PBMCs or T cells enriched from blood (not recorded which). This CDR3 is CASSTQGAGITDTQYF. DNA for the CDR3: TGTGCCAGCAGCACCCAGGGAGCGGGGATCACAGATACGCAGTATTTT.